These 31 T cell receptor beta chains share one sample of origin, sequenced in a study of blood T cell repertoires in COVID-19. The table came from immunoSEQ multiplex PCR; TCRdb's copy has only in-frame clones and leaves some out. Here the sample spans about 210,000 clones, approximately 84% being singletons. The sequenced sample consisted of peripheral blood. These receptor sequences come from a woman aged 45-65 years with active or convalescent COVID-19.

The chain carries TRBV10-3 and TRBJ1-3; D is uncertain. The CDR3 has 14 amino acids. Trimming removed 4 bases at V and 2 bases at J, with 9 bases between. From germline, CDR1 is ENHRY and CDR2 SYGVKD. CDR3 sequence: CAISGEVAGNTIYF. CDR3 coding DNA: TGTGCCATCAGTGGAGAGGTGGCTGGAAACACCATATATTTT.

This clone was detected a few times. This chain connects TRBV5-1 to TRBJ1-6; weak D call: TRBD1 (5 bases). Trimming pared 0 bases from V and 9 bases from J, leaving 13 bases between. CDR3 size: 15 residues. Germline V gives CDR1 SGHRS, CDR2 YFSETQ. CDR3 nucleotide sequence: TGCGCCAGCAGCTTGGATGGTCAGGGTGGTTCACCCCTCCACTTT. Protein: CASSLDGQGGSPLHF. The variable domain in full, completed from reference TRBV5-1 and TRBJ1-6, reads KAGVTQTPRYLIKTRGQQVTLSCSPISGHRSVSWYQQTPGQGLQFLFEYFSETQRNKGNFPGRFSGRQFSNSRSEMNVSTLELGDSALYLCASSLDGQGGSPLHFGNGTRLTVT.

The rearrangement joins TRBV19 to TRBJ2-1; D is unresolved. The CDR3 runs 14 residues. V was clipped by 5 bases and J by 0 bases, with 8 bases between them. The germline V gene encodes CDR1 LNHDA and CDR2 SQIVND (reference sequence). The CDR3 DNA follows: TGTGCCAGTAGTCGAGGCGGCTCCTACAATGAGCAGTTCTTC. Translating gives CASSRGGSYNEQFF.

This clone was detected only once. The chain couples TRBV5-6 to TRBJ2-1; D gene uncertain. V lost 0 bases and J 0 bases, leaving 7 bases between the germline ends. The CDR3 loop spans 15 amino acids. Germline CDR1 reads SGHDT; CDR2 reads YYEEEE. The CDR3 loop reads CASSLDSSSYNEQFF. CDR3 coding DNA: TGTGCCAGCAGCTTGGACAGTAGCTCCTACAATGAGCAGTTCTTC.

The rearrangement joins TRBV9 to TRBJ2-1; 11 nucleotides align to TRBD2. After removal of 0 bases from V and 10 bases from J, the junction contained 9 bases not matched to a gene. Germline V gives CDR1 SGDLS, CDR2 YYNGEE. The CDR3 is 16 residues long. The CDR3 nucleotides are TGTGCCAGCAGCGTAGGGGTAGCGGGGGGGTCGGAAGAGCAGTTCTTC. It encodes CASSVGVAGGSEEQFF.

The rearrangement joins TRBV27 to TRBJ1-6, with 9 bases that match TRBD1. Germline lookup yields CDR1 MNHEY and CDR2 SMNVEV (reference sequence). CDR3 length equals 16 residues. The J segment lost 1 base and the V segment lost 8 bases, leaving 6 bases of the junction unmatched. CDR3 sequence reads: CASGNRGQSYNSPLHF. The DNA of the CDR3 is TGTGCCAGCGGAAACAGGGGGCAGTCCTATAATTCACCCCTCCACTTT.

The CDR3 sequence is CASSFTSVDTDTQYF. The CDR3 nucleotides are TGTGCCAGCAGCTTTACTAGCGTAGACACAGATACGCAGTATTTT. The chain links TRBV9 to TRBJ2-3; 7 nucleotides agree with TRBD2. The CDR3 is made up of 15 amino acids. The V and J ends lost 4 bases and 2 bases, in that order; junction bases with no gene match: 7. Germline CDR1 and CDR2: SGDLS and YYNGEE.

The V gene is TRBV28, the J gene TRBJ1-6; D is possibly TRBD1 (5 bases). Trimming removed 6 bases from V and 11 bases from J, with 14 bases in between. The length of the CDR3 is 13 residues. Germline V CDR1 and CDR2: MDHEN, SYDVKM. The CDR3 region is CASSSPAGPPLHF. The CDR3 DNA is TGTGCCAGCAGCTCTCCGGCGGGGCCACCCCTCCACTTT.

This chain connects TRBV5-1 to TRBJ2-3; TRBD1 aligns across 9 bases. Germline loops: CDR1 SGHRS, CDR2 YFSETQ. CDR3 length equals 15 residues. The V segment lost 2 bases and the J segment 5 bases; nucleotides outside the gene matches: 6. The CDR3 spells CASSFDRGIVDTQYF. In DNA form, the CDR3 reads TGCGCCAGCAGCTTTGACAGGGGGATAGTAGATACGCAGTATTTT.

This rearrangement joins TRBV4-2 to TRBJ2-1; 10 positions agree with TRBD2. The junction had 24 bases not matched to a gene; V was cut back by 4 bases and J by 6 bases. The CDR3 length is 21 residues. Germline CDR1 LGHNA, CDR2 YNFKEQ. Written as DNA, the CDR3 is TGTGCCAGCAGCCGGGAAATTATGGTCAGCGGGGGGGCCCAGGGGCGCAATGAGCAGTTCTTC. Its translation is CASSREIMVSGGAQGRNEQFF.

This clone has just a few counts. This chain connects TRBV11-1 to TRBJ2-3; 7 positions agree with TRBD1. Germline assignment: CDR1 SGHAT and CDR2 FQDESV (reference sequence). Trimming at V came to 5 bases and at J to 2 bases, leaving 7 bases not matched to a gene. The CDR3 contains 15 residues. The CDR3 protein is CASSPRQGFTDTQYF. The CDR3 DNA reads as TGTGCCAGCAGCCCGCGACAGGGATTCACAGATACGCAGTATTTT. Drawing the rest from reference TRBV11-1 and TRBJ2-3, the complete variable domain is EAEVAQSPRYKITEKSQAVAFWCDPISGHATLYWYRQILGQGPELLVQFQDESVVDDSQLPKDRFSAERLKGVDSTLKIQPAELGDSAMYLCASSPRQGFTDTQYFGPGTRLTVL.

This clone came up a few times. The chain couples TRBV28 to TRBJ1-4, with 9 bases fitting TRBD1. This CDR3 comprises 17 residues. V trimming: 6 bases; J trimming: 4 bases; junction bases outside the gene matches: 12. Germline CDR1 and CDR2: MDHEN and SYDVKM. CDR3 nucleotide sequence: TGTGCCAGCAGCCCCTCCGGACAGGGGCGTAGTAATGAAAAACTGTTTTTT. Its protein is CASSPSGQGRSNEKLFF.

The V call is TRBV4-1, the J call TRBJ1-4, with D unresolved. The CDR3 sequence is 18 residues long. Trimming left V 1 base short and J 0 bases short, with 15 bases between. CDR1 is MGHRA, CDR2 YSYEKL, per germline. CDR3 nucleotides: TGCGCCAGCAGCCAAGCCCCTACTCCGAGCGCAACTAATGAAAAACTGTTTTTT. It yields the protein CASSQAPTPSATNEKLFF.

The gene calls are TRBV5-1 and TRBJ1-4; 9 bases line up with TRBD1. The CDR3 is 15 amino acids. The germline V gene has CDR1 SGHRS and CDR2 YFSETQ. The ends lost 4 bases at V and 5 bases at J; junction bases unmatched: 6. CDR3 sequence: CASSPRTGENEKLFF. As DNA, the CDR3 is TGCGCCAGCAGCCCACGGACAGGGGAAAATGAAAAACTGTTTTTT.

This chain connects TRBV7-3 to TRBJ2-3, with 8 nucleotides matching TRBD2. CDR1 is SGHTA, CDR2 FQGTGA, per germline. Germline trimming cut 2 bases from V and 5 bases from J; bases unmatched to any gene: 3. The CDR3 length is 14 residues. The CDR3, as DNA: TGTGCCAGCAGCTTAGGGCTAGCGGGAGATACGCAGTATTTT. This gives the protein CASSLGLAGDTQYF.

The chain carries TRBV11-2 and TRBJ1-5, with TRBD1 as a possible D gene (5 bases). The length of the CDR3 is 16 residues. The germline gives CDR1 SGHAT, CDR2 FQNNGV. The V gene lost 5 bases and the J gene lost 1 base, with 15 bases spanning the gap. CDR3 coding DNA: TGTGCCAGCAGCGCAGAGGGACTGAGCAGCAATCAGCCCCAGCATTTT. It encodes CASSAEGLSSNQPQHF.

This clone has just one count. Other nucleotide sequences in the sample specify the same CDR3. The rearrangement links TRBV7-3 to TRBJ2-1; 7 bases align to TRBD1. Germline V gene sequence: CDR1 SGHTA, CDR2 FQGTGA. The CDR3 is 14 residues long. J gave up 4 bases and V 5 bases, and 5 bases lay outside the gene matches. DNA of the CDR3: TGTGCCAGCAGCCCTGGGACAGCATACAATGAGCAGTTCTTC. Translation: CASSPGTAYNEQFF.

The chain joins TRBV12-3 or TRBV12-4 to TRBJ1-5; D is ambiguous. Trimming shortened V by 1 base and J by 4 bases, and 5 bases separated the two germline ends. This CDR3 contains 13 residues. CDR3 nucleotide sequence: TGTGCCAGCAGTTTAGACAGAAATCAGCCCCAGCATTTT. It codes for CASSLDRNQPQHF.

This clone was found a few times. This chain uses TRBV5-1 with TRBJ1-5, with D maybe TRBD1 (6 bases). CDR3 size: 15 residues. Trimming removed 5 bases from V and 5 bases from J, with 17 bases in between. Germline-derived CDR1 and CDR2 are SGHRS and YFSETQ. CDR3: CASSPQGRLDQPQHF. For the CDR3, the DNA is TGCGCCAGCAGTCCCCAGGGGCGTTTAGATCAGCCCCAGCATTTT.

The rearrangement uses TRBV2 and TRBJ1-5; D not certain. The germline V and J ends were trimmed by 8 bases and 5 bases, with 13 bases remaining between them. Looked up from germline, CDR1 is SNHLY and CDR2 is FYNNEI. The CDR3 extends over 13 amino acids. The CDR3 protein is CASRRSRDQPQHF. CDR3 bases: TGTGCCAGCCGGCGGAGCAGAGATCAGCCCCAGCATTTT.

The chain's CDR3 is CASRLQERQPQHF. The CDR3 region has the DNA TGTGCCAGCAGGTTACAAGAGAGGCAGCCCCAGCATTTT. The genes are TRBV12-3 or TRBV12-4 and TRBJ1-5, with D unclear. The CDR3 is made up of 13 amino acids. The V and J ends lost 6 bases and 7 bases respectively, with 13 bases between them.

This chain links TRBV18 with TRBJ1-2; weak D call: TRBD1 (5 bases). The CDR3 consists of 15 residues. In germline, CDR1 is KGHSH, CDR2 LQKENI. V dropped 0 bases and J dropped 4 bases, with 12 bases sitting between them. CDR3 amino acids: CASSPPGLQLYGYTF. The CDR3 bases are TGTGCCAGCTCACCACCGGGACTTCAGCTCTATGGCTACACCTTC.

The V and J genes are TRBV5-1 and TRBJ1-4, with 8 positions matching TRBD1. The length of the CDR3 is 14 residues. Germline values: CDR1 SGHRS, CDR2 YFSETQ. Trimming cost V 4 bases and J 6 bases; bases outside gene matches: 5. CDR3 in amino acids: CASSVQGEYEKLFF. CDR3 sequence (DNA): TGCGCCAGCAGCGTACAGGGGGAGTATGAAAAACTGTTTTTT.

V usage is TRBV28 and J usage is TRBJ1-2, with a tentative D call TRBD1 (6 bases). The CDR3 sequence is 15 residues long. CDR1 and CDR2 (germline): MDHEN, SYDVKM. V lost 5 bases and J 2 bases, leaving 15 bases between the germline ends. CDR3 loop: CASSRGRQENYGYTF. Written as DNA, the CDR3 is TGTGCCAGCAGTAGGGGGAGACAGGAGAACTATGGCTACACCTTC.

The rearrangement joins TRBV10-2 to TRBJ1-1, with D possibly TRBD1 on 5 matching bases. The CDR3 length is 13 residues. V dropped 4 bases and J dropped 0 bases, with 6 bases sitting between them. Per germline, CDR1 WSHSY and CDR2 SAAADI. The CDR3 reads CASSGQMNTEAFF. The DNA of the CDR3 is TGCGCCAGCAGTGGACAGATGAACACTGAAGCTTTCTTT.

The J gene is TRBJ1-2, the V gene TRBV28, with no clear D. The CDR3 spans 12 residues. With 3 bases removed from V and 8 bases from J, the gap between germline ends came to 10 bases. Germline V gene data show CDR1 as MDHEN and CDR2 as SYDVKM. CDR3 nucleotide sequence: TGTGCCAGCAGTTTCGAGGCGGGAGGCTACACCTTC. This translates into CASSFEAGGYTF.

The chain links TRBV29-1 to TRBJ1-3; the D gene is possibly TRBD1 (6 bases). This CDR3 has 14 residues. Trimming removed 1 base at V and 4 bases at J, with 11 bases between. CDR1 and CDR2 (germline): SQVTM, ANQGSEA. Written as DNA, the CDR3 is TGCAGCGTTGAAGGCAGGGGTAGGGGAAACACCATATATTTT. Translation: CSVEGRGRGNTIYF. The full variable domain, rest sourced from reference TRBV29-1 and TRBJ1-3, is SAVISQKPSRDICQRGTSLTIQCQVDSQVTMMFWYRQQPGQSLTLIATANQGSEATYESGFVIDKFPISRPNLTFSTLTVSNMSPEDSSIYLCSVEGRGRGNTIYFGEGSWLTVV.

The chain recombines TRBV19 with TRBJ1-2; 8 bases fit TRBD1. After removal of 7 bases from V and 4 bases from J, the junction contained 11 bases not matched to a gene. This CDR3 contains 15 residues. CDR1 and CDR2 from the germline V gene are LNHDA and SQIVND (reference sequence). CDR3 sequence (DNA): TGTGCCAGTACCTACCTGGACAGGGAGTCCTATGGCTACACCTTC. Its translation is CASTYLDRESYGYTF.

CDR3 DNA sequence: TGTGCCAGCAGTGCCCCCCAGGGGAATAATTCACCCCTCCACTTT. It is translated as CASSAPQGNNSPLHF. The chain combines TRBV27 with TRBJ1-6; maybe TRBD1 (6 bases). Trimming left V 5 bases short and J 5 bases short, with 13 bases between. CDR1 is MNHEY, CDR2 SMNVEV, per germline (reference sequence). The CDR3 consists of 15 residues.

This clone was detected a few times. The chain recombines TRBV6-1 with TRBJ1-2; the match to TRBD1 covers 7 bases. The germline CDR1 and CDR2 sequences are MNHNS and SASEGT. J gave up 4 bases and V 2 bases, and 7 bases lay outside the gene matches. This CDR3 is 15 amino acids long. CDR3 sequence reads: CASSERTGRAYGYTF. CDR3 nucleotides: TGTGCCAGCAGTGAACGGACAGGACGGGCCTATGGCTACACCTTC.

CDR3 loop: CSASRSSGGVYNEQFF. For the CDR3, the DNA is TGCAGTGCTAGTCGGAGTAGCGGGGGGGTTTACAATGAGCAGTTCTTC. The gene calls are TRBV20-1 and TRBJ2-1; 11 positions match TRBD2. This CDR3 is 16 amino acids long. Germline V gene data show CDR1 as DFQATT and CDR2 as SNEGSKA (reference sequence). Trimming took 3 bases from V and 4 from J; bases not matched to a gene: 8.